The entry below gives a single T cell receptor (beta chain) sequence along with its context. Original handling: Cell counts per sample came from amplifying reference gene primers. Only in-frame clones appear in the TCRdb table, and some are missing; sequencing was by immunoSEQ multiplex PCR. V and J calls and clone size follow that table, whereas D and trimming were derived from the DNA. The sample includes 200,000 to 300,000 clones, over 80% of them seen just once. The data derive from a study of blood T cell repertoires in COVID-19. For the study at large: Sample material is recorded as cDNA or gDNA derived from T cells, B-cell-depleted T cells, or PBMCs.

Germline CDR1 and CDR2: SGHTA and FQGTGA. The CDR3 runs to 17 residues. The V gene end was trimmed by 5 bases and the J gene end by 6 bases; junction bases not matched to a gene: 15. This TCR derives from a woman in her forties who had recovered from COVID-19. J is TRBJ1-2 and V is TRBV7-3; 10 bases line up with TRBD1. The sequenced sample consisted of peripheral blood. The CDR3 protein is CASSPRQGAAEVDGYTF. The CDR3, as DNA: TGTGCCAGCAGCCCCCGACAGGGGGCGGCGGAAGTCGATGGCTACACCTTC.